The 23 T cell receptor beta chains presented below share a single source sample, sequenced in a study of cytomegalovirus exposure and HLA in healthy donors. 13 Jbeta primers and 60 Vbeta primers were used for the PCR. Method: immunoSEQ multiplex PCR; TCRdb's copy keeps in-frame clones and lacks some. The sample carries 180,000 or so clones, approximately 85% recorded once. The sample taken for sequencing was PBMCs. The source of these receptors is a man between 18 and 29 years old in good health and CMV-seropositive.

V gene TRBV19 combines with J gene TRBJ2-3; 11 nucleotides line up with TRBD1. The V gene end was trimmed by 8 bases and the J gene end by 4 bases; junction bases not matched to a gene: 2. This CDR3 is 13 amino acids long. Germline V gene lookup returns CDR1 LNHDA and CDR2 SQIVND (reference sequence). The CDR3 DNA sequence: TGTGCCAGTTCGGACAGGGGGCCAGATACGCAGTATTTT. This codes for CASSDRGPDTQYF.

This clone was recorded once. The J gene is TRBJ1-3, the V gene TRBV13; TRBD1 agrees at 7 bases. The trim removed 5 bases at V and 0 bases at J, leaving 10 bases unmatched. The CDR3 runs to 17 residues. The germline gives CDR1 PRHDT, CDR2 FYEKMQ (reference sequence). The CDR3 spells CASSKSTGTASGNTIYF. The DNA for the CDR3 is TGTGCCAGCAGCAAATCGACAGGGACGGCCTCTGGAAACACCATATATTTT. Full variable domain (outside the CDR3, taken from reference TRBV13 and TRBJ1-3): AAGVIQSPRHLIKEKRETATLKCYPIPRHDTVYWYQQGPGQDPQFLISFYEKMQSDKGSIPDRFSAQQFSDYHSELNMSSLELGDSALYFCASSKSTGTASGNTIYFGEGSWLTVV.

Concerning this clone itself: This sample includes further DNA sequences coding for the same CDR3. The chain is built from TRBV4-3 and TRBJ1-6, with D possibly being TRBD1 (5 bases). Per the germline V gene, CDR1 is LGHNA and CDR2 is YSLEER. The CDR3 length is 16 residues. V gave up 2 bases and J gave up 9 bases, with 17 bases separating them. The chain's CDR3 is CASSQFPRGVSSPLHF. As DNA, the CDR3 is TGCGCCAGCAGCCAATTCCCTCGGGGGGTTTCTTCACCCCTCCACTTT.

The chain combines TRBV6-6 with TRBJ1-3, with D hard to call. Trimming took off 6 bases at V and 3 bases at J, with 12 bases between the two ends. The CDR3 covers 14 residues. Germline values: CDR1 MNHNY, CDR2 SVGAGI (reference sequence). The CDR3, as DNA: TGTGCCAGCAGAAAGGGCGGGATTGGAAACACCATATATTTT. Its protein product is CASRKGGIGNTIYF.

The chain recombines TRBV7-2 with TRBJ2-7; 10 bases align to TRBD2. In germline, CDR1 is SGHTA, CDR2 FQGNSA. CDR3 length equals 17 residues. With 1 base clipped from V and 4 bases from J, the junction kept 10 bases outside the gene matches. The CDR3 DNA follows: TGTGCCAGCAGCTTAGTCCTAGCGGGGGCCCCCGGATACGAGCAGTACTTC. Translating gives CASSLVLAGAPGYEQYF. Drawing the rest from reference TRBV7-2 and TRBJ2-7, the complete variable domain is GAGVSQSPSNKVTEKGKDVELRCDPISGHTALYWYRQSLGQGLEFLIYFQGNSAPDKSGLPSDRFSAERTGGSVSTLTIQRTQQEDSAVYLCASSLVLAGAPGYEQYFGPGTRLTVT.

This clone was seen a handful of times. V is TRBV7-9 and J is TRBJ2-5; tentatively, D is TRBD1 (6 bases). V lost 7 bases to trimming and J lost 2 bases, with 14 bases between them. The CDR3 covers 14 residues. Germline CDR1 SEHNR, CDR2 FQNEAQ (reference sequence). CDR3 nucleotides: TGTGCCAGCAAAGGGGGACCAAAACAAGAGACCCAGTACTTC. Translating gives CASKGGPKQETQYF.

The rearrangement joins TRBV6-5 to TRBJ2-5; a possible D gene is TRBD2 (6 bases). The J call is doubtful: the DNA matches TRBJ2-7 better. Germline loops: CDR1 MNHEY, CDR2 SVGAGI. CDR3 length: 12 amino acids. CDR3 sequence (DNA): TGTGCCAGCACCGGGAGCTCCTACGAGCAGTACTTC. It codes for CASTGSSYEQYF.

This rearrangement joins TRBV4-1 to TRBJ1-2; possible D gene TRBD1, 5 bases. Trimming cost V 1 base and J 3 bases, with 9 bases left between them. Germline V gives CDR1 MGHRA, CDR2 YSYEKL. The CDR3 extends over 14 amino acids. The CDR3 here is CASSQATGDYGYTF. The CDR3 DNA reads as TGCGCCAGCAGCCAAGCCACAGGTGACTATGGCTACACCTTC.

The chain recombines TRBV5-4 with TRBJ1-2, with D perhaps TRBD1 (5 bases). This CDR3 has 13 amino acids. V gave up 2 bases and J gave up 4 bases, with 9 bases separating them. The germline V gene encodes CDR1 SGHNT and CDR2 YYREEE (reference sequence). This CDR3 is CASSFRGTYGYTF. The CDR3 DNA is TGTGCCAGCAGCTTTCGGGGGACCTATGGCTACACCTTC.

The V and J genes are TRBV5-1 and TRBJ2-1; D not resolved. Trimming stripped 5 bases from V and 5 bases from J, with 14 bases between. The CDR3 length is 14 residues. Germline assignment: CDR1 SGHRS and CDR2 YFSETQ. The CDR3 spells CASRSFSIDNEQFF. CDR3 sequence (DNA): TGCGCCAGCAGAAGTTTTAGTATCGACAATGAGCAGTTCTTC.

This rearrangement joins TRBV28 to TRBJ2-7; 7 bases match TRBD1. This CDR3 has 15 residues. CDR1 is MDHEN, CDR2 SYDVKM, per germline. With 9 bases clipped from V and 5 bases from J, the junction kept 16 bases outside the gene matches. The CDR3 nucleotides read TGTGCCAGTACCAGGGGACAGTCTCTGACCCACGAGCAGTACTTC. Protein: CASTRGQSLTHEQYF.

The CDR3 DNA reads TGCGCCAGCAGCACCTCGGGAGAGAACTATGGCTACACCTTC. Protein sequence: CASSTSGENYGYTF. The J gene is TRBJ1-2, the V gene TRBV5-1, with D hard to call. This CDR3 is 14 amino acids long. Trimming shortened V by 4 bases and J by 2 bases, and 12 bases separated the two germline ends. CDR1 is SGHRS, CDR2 YFSETQ, per germline.

This clone has more than one count but fewer than ten. The chain employs TRBV7-9 and TRBJ1-5; D not resolved. Germline V gene sequence: CDR1 SEHNR, CDR2 FQNEAQ (reference sequence). The CDR3 totals 16 residues. The V end was cut by 5 bases, the J end by 2 bases, with 16 bases between. The CDR3 DNA reads as TGTGCCAGCAGCCGTAGCGTAGGGAAGGGCAATCAGCCCCAGCATTTT. Protein sequence: CASSRSVGKGNQPQHF.

The chain joins TRBV6-1 to TRBJ1-2; D gene unclear. CDR3 length: 13 amino acids. V was pared by 1 base and J by 4 bases, with 7 bases between. CDR1 is MNHNS and CDR2 is SASEGT in the germline V gene. CDR3 in DNA: TGTGCCAGCAGTGAAGTCCCAGTCTATGGCTACACCTTC. It specifies CASSEVPVYGYTF.

The rearrangement links TRBV10-2 to TRBJ2-7; the match to TRBD2 covers 9 bases. The CDR3 has 14 amino acids. V lost 7 bases, J lost 5 bases, and 9 bases stayed unmatched. CDR1 is WSHSY, CDR2 SAAADI, per germline. CDR3 sequence: CASKPSGGQNEQYF. The CDR3 DNA reads as TGCGCCAGCAAACCGAGCGGGGGGCAAAACGAGCAGTACTTC.

This clone was seen once. The chain couples TRBV6-1 to TRBJ2-7; 7 nucleotides line up with TRBD1. Germline V gene sequence: CDR1 MNHNS, CDR2 SASEGT. Trimming at V came to 10 bases and at J to 4 bases, leaving 10 bases not matched to a gene. CDR3 size: 13 residues. CDR3 nucleotides: TGTGCCACCTCAGACAGGGAGTGGTACGAGCAGTACTTC. Residues: CATSDREWYEQYF.

The gene calls are TRBV19 and TRBJ2-1; 13 bases map to TRBD2. Trimming removed 3 bases from V and 0 bases from J; junction bases left unmatched: 11. The CDR3 sequence is 20 residues long. Germline V gives CDR1 LNHDA, CDR2 SQIVND (reference sequence). The CDR3 spells CASSISWTSGGLSSYNEQFF. As DNA, the CDR3 is TGTGCCAGTAGTATTTCGTGGACTAGCGGGGGACTTAGCTCCTACAATGAGCAGTTCTTC. The variable domain in full, completed from reference TRBV19 and TRBJ2-1, reads DGGITQSPKYLFRKEGQNVTLSCEQNLNHDAMYWYRQDPGQGLRLIYYSQIVNDFQKGDIAEGYSVSREKKESFPLTVTSAQKNPTAFYLCASSISWTSGGLSSYNEQFFGPGTRLTVL.

This chain uses TRBV4-1 with TRBJ2-1, with 10 bases aligning to TRBD2. Germline lookup yields CDR1 MGHRA and CDR2 YSYEKL. The CDR3 is 15 residues long. V shed 2 bases and J 7 bases; nucleotides not matched to a gene: 5. CDR3 DNA sequence: TGCGCCAGCAGCCAACTAGCGGGGGTAGGAAATGAGCAGTTCTTC. As protein: CASSQLAGVGNEQFF.

This chain links TRBV4-3 with TRBJ2-2; possible D gene TRBD1, 6 bases. Trimming removed 0 bases from V and 1 base from J, with 9 bases in between. CDR3 length equals 16 residues. The V gene's germline CDR1 is LGHNA and CDR2 YSLEER. The DNA of the CDR3 is TGCGCCAGCAGCCAAGACAGGGGACGGAACACCGGGGAGCTGTTTTTT. It encodes CASSQDRGRNTGELFF.

V usage is TRBV7-8 and J usage is TRBJ2-7; 11 bases line up with TRBD2. This CDR3 region has 15 residues. Trimming at V came to 6 bases and at J to 2 bases, leaving 6 bases not matched to a gene. Germline V CDR1 and CDR2: SGHVS, FQNEAQ. The CDR3 protein is CASSTRLAGTYEQYF. The CDR3 DNA is TGTGCCAGCAGTACCCGACTAGCGGGGACCTACGAGCAGTACTTC.

About this clone itself: One junction end disagrees with the germline gene, perhaps due to a read error. V and J are TRBV2 and TRBJ1-5, with 7 bases aligning to TRBD1. Germline CDR1 and CDR2: SNHLY and FYNNEI. CDR3 size: 14 residues. The CDR3 loop is CAGSLDRGNQPQHF. The CDR3 bases are TGTGCCGGCAGTCTAGACAGGGGCAATCAGCCCCAGCATTTT.

This clone was observed once. CDR3 nucleotide sequence: TGTGCCAGTGCCTCCTTCGGACTAGCGGGGCACAATACGCAGTATTTT. Amino acids: CASASFGLAGHNTQYF. The V and J genes are TRBV19 and TRBJ2-3, with 12 bases that match TRBD2. This CDR3 spans 16 amino acids. J lost 7 bases, V lost 8 bases, and 13 bases had no gene match. Germline V gene data show CDR1 as LNHDA and CDR2 as SQIVND (reference sequence).

The J gene is TRBJ2-7, the V gene TRBV7-2, with 11 nucleotides matching TRBD2. V lost 5 bases and J lost 0; bases outside the gene matches: 6. Germline-derived CDR1 and CDR2 are SGHTA and FQGNSA. There are 16 residues in the CDR3. The CDR3 coding sequence is TGTGCCAGCAGCCCAAGACTAGCGGGGAACTCCTACGAGCAGTACTTC. It yields the protein CASSPRLAGNSYEQYF.